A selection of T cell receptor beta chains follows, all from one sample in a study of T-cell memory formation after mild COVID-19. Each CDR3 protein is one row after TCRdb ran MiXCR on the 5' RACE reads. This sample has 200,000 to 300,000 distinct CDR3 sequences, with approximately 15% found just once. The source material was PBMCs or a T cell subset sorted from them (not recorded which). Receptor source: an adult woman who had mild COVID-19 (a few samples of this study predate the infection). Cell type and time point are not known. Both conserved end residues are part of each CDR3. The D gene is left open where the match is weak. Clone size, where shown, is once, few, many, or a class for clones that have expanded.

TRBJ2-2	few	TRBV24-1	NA	CATQSQSVTGELFF	TGTGCCACCCAGTCCCAATCAGTCACCGGGGAGCTGTTTTTT
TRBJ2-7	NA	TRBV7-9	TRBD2	CASSSGLAGGYEQYF	TGTGCCAGCAGCTCCGGACTAGCGGGAGGGTACGAGCAGTACTTC
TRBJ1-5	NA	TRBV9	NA	CASSVAGGLQHF	TGTGCCAGCAGCGTAGCGGGCGGCTTGCAGCATTTT
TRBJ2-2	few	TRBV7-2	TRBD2	CVRSAGLAFGELFF	TGTGTGCGCAGCGCGGGACTAGCTTTCGGGGAGCTGTTTTTT
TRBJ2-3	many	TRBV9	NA	CASSVGGTDTQYF	TGTGCCAGCAGCGTAGGGGGCACAGATACGCAGTATTTT
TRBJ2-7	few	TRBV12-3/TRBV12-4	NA	CASRRPGMEQYF	TGTGCCAGCAGGCGCCCAGGGATGGAGCAGTACTTC
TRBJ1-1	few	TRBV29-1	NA	CSVRTGNTEAFF	TGCAGCGTCCGCACAGGGAACACTGAAGCTTTCTTT
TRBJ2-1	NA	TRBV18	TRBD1	CASSPPGQGFFDEQFF	TGTGCCAGCTCACCACCGGGACAGGGGTTTTTCGATGAGCAGTTCTTC
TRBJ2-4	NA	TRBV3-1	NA	CASSQAALGANIQYF	TGTGCCAGCAGCCAAGCGGCGTTGGGGGCAAACATTCAGTACTTC
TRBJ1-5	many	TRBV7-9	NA	CASSVTGVGPQHF	TGTGCCAGCAGCGTGACCGGGGTGGGGCCCCAGCATTTT
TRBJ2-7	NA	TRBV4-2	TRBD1	CASRSDRGNDEQYF	TGTGCCAGCAGATCGGACAGGGGTAATGACGAGCAGTACTTC
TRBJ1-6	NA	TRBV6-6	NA	CASSSTGVTNSPLHF	TGTGCCAGCAGTTCGACAGGTGTGACCAATTCACCCCTCCACTTT
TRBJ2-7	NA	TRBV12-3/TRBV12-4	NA	CASSVSQPRGREQYF	TGTGCCAGCAGCGTCTCCCAACCCCGTGGTCGCGAGCAGTACTTC
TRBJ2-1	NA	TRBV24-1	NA	CATSDLHGNNEQFF	TGTGCCACCAGTGATTTGCACGGGAACAATGAGCAGTTCTTC
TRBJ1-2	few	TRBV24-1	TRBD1	CATSDYDRGGGYTF	TGTGCCACCAGTGACTACGACAGGGGAGGTGGCTACACCTTC
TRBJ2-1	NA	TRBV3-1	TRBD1	CASSHLMGTVYNEQFF	TGTGCCAGCAGCCATCTCATGGGGACAGTCTACAATGAGCAGTTCTTC
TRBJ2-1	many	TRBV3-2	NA	CASSQRNEQFF	TGTGCCAGCAGCCAAAGGAATGAGCAGTTCTTC
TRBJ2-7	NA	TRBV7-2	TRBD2	CASSQSGGVGEQYF	TGTGCCAGCAGCCAGAGCGGGGGGGTAGGCGAGCAGTACTTC
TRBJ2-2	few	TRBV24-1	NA	CATSARDTGGSGELFF	TGTGCCACCAGTGCCAGGGATACTGGAGGCTCCGGGGAGCTGTTTTTT
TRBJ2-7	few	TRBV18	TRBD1	CASSLGQGNEQYF	TGTGCCAGCTCACTCGGACAGGGTAACGAGCAGTACTTC
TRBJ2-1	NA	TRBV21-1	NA	CASRRGGQFF	TGTGCCAGCAGACGGGGGGGCCAGTTCTTC
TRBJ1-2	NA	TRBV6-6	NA	CASSYSEQNYGYTF	TGTGCCAGCAGTTACTCGGAACAGAACTATGGCTACACCTTC
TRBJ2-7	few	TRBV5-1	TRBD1	CASSPSGQGVQYF	TGCGCCAGCAGCCCGTCTGGGCAGGGGGTCCAGTACTTC
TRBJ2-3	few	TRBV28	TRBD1	CASSIPGQGSDTQYF	TGTGCCAGCAGTATACCGGGACAGGGGTCAGATACGCAGTATTTT
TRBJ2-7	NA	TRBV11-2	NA	CASSSGPPVYEQYF	TGTGCCAGCAGCTCGGGACCCCCTGTTTACGAGCAGTACTTC
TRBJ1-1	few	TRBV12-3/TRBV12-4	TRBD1	CASTRPGRGSTEAFF	TGTGCCAGCACCCGGCCGGGCAGGGGGAGCACTGAAGCTTTCTTT
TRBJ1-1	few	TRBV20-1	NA	CSLQRGTEAFF	TGCAGCCTCCAAAGGGGGACTGAAGCTTTCTTT
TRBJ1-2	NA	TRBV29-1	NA	CSAVDRSYGYTF	TGCAGCGCCGTAGACAGGAGTTATGGCTACACCTTC